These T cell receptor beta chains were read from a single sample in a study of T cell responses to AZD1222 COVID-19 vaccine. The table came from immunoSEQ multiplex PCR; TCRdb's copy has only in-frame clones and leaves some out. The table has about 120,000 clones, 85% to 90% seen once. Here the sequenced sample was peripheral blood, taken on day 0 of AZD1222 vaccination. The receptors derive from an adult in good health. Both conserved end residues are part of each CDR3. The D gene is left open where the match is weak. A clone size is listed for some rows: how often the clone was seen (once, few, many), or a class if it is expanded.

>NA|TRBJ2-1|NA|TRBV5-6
TGTGCCAGCAGCTTGATGCCCTCGACACAAGACTACAATGAGCAGTTCTTC
CASSLMPSTQDYNEQFF
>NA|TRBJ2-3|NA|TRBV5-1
TGCGCCAGCAGCGAAGGGGCTTCTAGCACAGATACGCAGTATTTT
CASSEGASSTDTQYF
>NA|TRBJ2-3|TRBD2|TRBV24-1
TGTGCCACCAGTGACCCGGGGACTAGCGGATTCACAGATACGCAGTATTTT
CATSDPGTSGFTDTQYF
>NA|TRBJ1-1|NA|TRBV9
TGTGCCAGCAGCGTAGATCCCAAGTCGAACACTGAAGCTTTCTTT
CASSVDPKSNTEAFF
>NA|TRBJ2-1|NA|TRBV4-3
TGCGCCAGCAGCCAAAAGGGGTTAGGTGAGCAGTTCTTC
CASSQKGLGEQFF
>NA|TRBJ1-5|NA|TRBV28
TGTGCCAGCAATAACCAGGGCTTCAGTCAGCCCCAGCATTTT
CASNNQGFSQPQHF
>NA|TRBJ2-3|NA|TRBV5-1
TGCGCCAGCAGCCACCGACCGGGACTCGGCACAGATACGCAGTATTTT
CASSHRPGLGTDTQYF
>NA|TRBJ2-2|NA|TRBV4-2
TGTGCCAGCAGCCCCGGTACCGGGGAGCTGTTTTTT
CASSPGTGELFF
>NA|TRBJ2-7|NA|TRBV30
TGTGCCTGGAGTGTAGCCCTCTACGAGCAGTACTTC
CAWSVALYEQYF
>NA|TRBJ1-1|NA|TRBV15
TGTGCCACCAGCAGAGGGGGATACGATGAAGCTTTCTTT
CATSRGGYDEAFF
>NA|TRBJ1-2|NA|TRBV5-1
TGCGCCAGCAGCTTGGTTCCTTCGGCAGTTTCAACCTTC
CASSLVPSAVSTF
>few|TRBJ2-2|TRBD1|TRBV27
TGTGCCAGCAGTCCAGGACAGGTTCAAGCCACCGGGGAGCTGTTTTTT
CASSPGQVQATGELFF
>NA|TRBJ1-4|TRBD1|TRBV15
TGTGCCACCAGCCGGGGACAGGCGATTAATGAAAAACTGTTTTTT
CATSRGQAINEKLFF
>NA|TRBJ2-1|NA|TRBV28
TGTGCCAGCAGTTTACAGGGGGGTCCGGCGTATGAGCAGTTCTTC
CASSLQGGPAYEQFF
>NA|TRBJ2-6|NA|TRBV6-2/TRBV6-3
TGTGCCAGCAGTTACTCGGGGCGCGCTGGGGCCAACGTCCTGACTTTC
CASSYSGRAGANVLTF
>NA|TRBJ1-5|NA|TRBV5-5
TGTGCCAGCAGCTTGGAGGGCGGAAATCAGCCCCAGCATTTT
CASSLEGGNQPQHF
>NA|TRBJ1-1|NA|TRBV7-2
TGTGCCAGCAGGGAAGACTCGTTTCACATGAACACTGAAGCTTTCTTT
CASREDSFHMNTEAFF
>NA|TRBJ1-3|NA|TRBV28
TGTGCCAGCAGTTTTTTGACCCAGGGACGAAACACCATATATTTT
CASSFLTQGRNTIYF
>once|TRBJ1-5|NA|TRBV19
TGTGCCAGTAGTATTCGATTGGTACAGGGTCGACAGCCCCAGCATTTT
CASSIRLVQGRQPQHF
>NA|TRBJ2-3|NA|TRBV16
TGTGCCAGCAGCCAATCAGGACAGAACACAGATACGCAGTATTTT
CASSQSGQNTDTQYF
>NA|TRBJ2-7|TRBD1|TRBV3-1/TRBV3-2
TGTGCCAGCAGCCAAGACAGGGGGTCGGCCTACGAGCAGTACTTC
CASSQDRGSAYEQYF
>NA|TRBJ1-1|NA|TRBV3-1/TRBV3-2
TGTGCCAGCAGCCGACAGGACCCTAACACTGAAGCTTTCTTT
CASSRQDPNTEAFF
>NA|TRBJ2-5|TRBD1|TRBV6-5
TGTGCCAGCAGTTACTGGACAGGGGGCCAAGAGACCCAGTACTTC
CASSYWTGGQETQYF
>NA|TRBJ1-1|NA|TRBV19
TGTGCCAGCATGGTGTTGGGGGGCCGCGCTGAAGCTTTCTTT
CASMVLGGRAEAFF
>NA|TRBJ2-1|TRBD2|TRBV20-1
TGCAGTGCTAGGGGAGGGGATGAGCAGTTCTTC
CSARGGDEQFF
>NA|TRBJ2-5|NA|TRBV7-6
TGTGCCAGCAGCGCCACGGTTACGCAGGGTGGGACCCAGTACTTC
CASSATVTQGGTQYF
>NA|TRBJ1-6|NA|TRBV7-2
TGTGCCAGCAGCTTCGCACGGGCCGCGAATTCACCCCTCCACTTT
CASSFARAANSPLHF